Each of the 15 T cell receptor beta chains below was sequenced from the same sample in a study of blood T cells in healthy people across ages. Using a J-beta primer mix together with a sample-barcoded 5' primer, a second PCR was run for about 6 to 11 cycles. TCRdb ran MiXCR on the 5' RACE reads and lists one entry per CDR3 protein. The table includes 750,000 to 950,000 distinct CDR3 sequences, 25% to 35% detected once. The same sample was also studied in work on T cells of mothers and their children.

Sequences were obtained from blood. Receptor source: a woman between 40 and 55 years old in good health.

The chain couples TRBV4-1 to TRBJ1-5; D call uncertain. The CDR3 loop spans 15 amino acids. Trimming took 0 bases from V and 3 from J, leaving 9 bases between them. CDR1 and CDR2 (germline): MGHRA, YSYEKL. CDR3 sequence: CASSQDGQYNQPQHF. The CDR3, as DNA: TGCGCCAGCAGCCAAGACGGGCAGTACAATCAGCCCCAGCATTTT.

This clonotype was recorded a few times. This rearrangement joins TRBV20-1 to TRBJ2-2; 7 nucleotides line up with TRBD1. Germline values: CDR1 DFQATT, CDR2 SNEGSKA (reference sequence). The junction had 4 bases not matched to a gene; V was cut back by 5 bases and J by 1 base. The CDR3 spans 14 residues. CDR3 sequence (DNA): TGCAGTGCTTATGACAGGGTGAACACCGGGGAGCTGTTTTTT. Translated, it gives CSAYDRVNTGELFF.

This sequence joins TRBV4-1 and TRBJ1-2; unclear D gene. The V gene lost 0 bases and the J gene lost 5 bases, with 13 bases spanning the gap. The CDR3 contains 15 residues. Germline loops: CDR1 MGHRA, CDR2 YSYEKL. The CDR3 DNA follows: TGCGCCAGCAGCCAAGATTTGGGGAGACAATATGGCTACACCTTC. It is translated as CASSQDLGRQYGYTF.

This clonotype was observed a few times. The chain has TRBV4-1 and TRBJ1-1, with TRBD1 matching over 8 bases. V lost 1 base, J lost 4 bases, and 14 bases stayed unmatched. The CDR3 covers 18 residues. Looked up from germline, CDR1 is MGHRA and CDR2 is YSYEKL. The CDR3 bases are TGCGCCAGCAGCCAAGTGATTAGGACAGGGAGGTTAGGCACTGAAGCTTTCTTT. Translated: CASSQVIRTGRLGTEAFF.

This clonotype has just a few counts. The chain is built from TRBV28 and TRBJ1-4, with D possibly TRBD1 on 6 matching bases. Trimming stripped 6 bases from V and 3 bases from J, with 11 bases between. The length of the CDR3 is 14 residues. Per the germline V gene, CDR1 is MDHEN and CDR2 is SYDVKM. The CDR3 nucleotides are TGTGCCAGCAGCCCAGGGGTAGCTAATGAAAAACTGTTTTTT. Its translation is CASSPGVANEKLFF.

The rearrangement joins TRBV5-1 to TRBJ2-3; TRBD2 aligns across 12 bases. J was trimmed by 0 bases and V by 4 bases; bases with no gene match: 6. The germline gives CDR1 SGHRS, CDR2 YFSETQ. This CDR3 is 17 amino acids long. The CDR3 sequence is CASSGTSGGRSTDTQYF. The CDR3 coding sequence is TGCGCCAGCAGCGGAACTAGCGGGGGGCGCAGCACAGATACGCAGTATTTT.

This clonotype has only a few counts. The CDR3 loop is CASSLETNRVGDGYTF. In nucleotides, the CDR3 is TGCGCCAGCAGCTTGGAAACTAACAGGGTGGGGGATGGCTACACCTTC. This chain joins TRBV5-1 and TRBJ1-2; perhaps TRBD1 as D (6 bases). Germline V gene sequence: CDR1 SGHRS, CDR2 YFSETQ. The V end was cut by 0 bases, the J end by 6 bases, with 18 bases between. The CDR3 sequence is 16 residues long. Full variable domain (outside the CDR3, taken from reference TRBV5-1 and TRBJ1-2): KAGVTQTPRYLIKTRGQQVTLSCSPISGHRSVSWYQQTPGQGLQFLFEYFSETQRNKGNFPGRFSGRQFSNSRSEMNVSTLELGDSALYLCASSLETNRVGDGYTFGSGTRLTVV.

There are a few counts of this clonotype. CDR3 sequence reads: CASSLLGGGLQETQYF. In nucleotides, the CDR3 is TGTGCCAGCAGTTTACTGGGCGGGGGGCTCCAAGAGACCCAGTACTTC. The V call is TRBV28, the J call TRBJ2-5; TRBD2 matches at 8 bases. CDR1 and CDR2 from the germline V gene are MDHEN and SYDVKM. The CDR3 totals 16 residues. V shed 2 bases, J shed 1 base, and the junction held 6 bases outside the gene matches.

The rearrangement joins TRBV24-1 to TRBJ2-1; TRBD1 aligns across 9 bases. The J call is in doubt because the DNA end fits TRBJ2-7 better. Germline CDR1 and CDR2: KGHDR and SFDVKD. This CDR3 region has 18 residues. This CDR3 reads CATSDPTPGTGSYNEQYF. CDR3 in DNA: TGTGCCACCAGTGATCCAACCCCCGGGACAGGGTCCTACAATGAGCAGTACTTC.

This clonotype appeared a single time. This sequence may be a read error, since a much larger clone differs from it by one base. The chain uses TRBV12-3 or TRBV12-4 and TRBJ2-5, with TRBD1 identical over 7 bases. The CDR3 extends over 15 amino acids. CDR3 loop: CASRTAGTEKEAQYF. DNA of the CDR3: TGTGCCAGCAGGACCGCCGGGACAGAGAAAGAGGCCCAGTACTTC.

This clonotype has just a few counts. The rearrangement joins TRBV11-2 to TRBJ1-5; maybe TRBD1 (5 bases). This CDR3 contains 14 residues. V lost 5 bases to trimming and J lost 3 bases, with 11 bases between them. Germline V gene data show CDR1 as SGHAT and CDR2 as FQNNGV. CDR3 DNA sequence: TGTGCCAGCAGCGGGGACGGATACAATCAGCCCCAGCATTTT. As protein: CASSGDGYNQPQHF.

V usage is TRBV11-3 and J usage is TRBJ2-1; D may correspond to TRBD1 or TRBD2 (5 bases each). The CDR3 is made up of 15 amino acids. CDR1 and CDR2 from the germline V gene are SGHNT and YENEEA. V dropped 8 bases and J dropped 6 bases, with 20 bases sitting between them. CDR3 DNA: TGTGCCAGCGCCGCCGGGGACGCCCTAAGCAATGAGCAGTTCTTC. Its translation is CASAAGDALSNEQFF.

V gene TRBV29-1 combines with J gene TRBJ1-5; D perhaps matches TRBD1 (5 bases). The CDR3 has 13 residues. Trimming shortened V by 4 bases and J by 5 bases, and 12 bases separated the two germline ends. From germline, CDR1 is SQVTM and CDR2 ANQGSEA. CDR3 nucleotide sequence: TGCAGCGTTGGGGGGGGGACGGATCAGCCCCAGCATTTT. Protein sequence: CSVGGGTDQPQHF.

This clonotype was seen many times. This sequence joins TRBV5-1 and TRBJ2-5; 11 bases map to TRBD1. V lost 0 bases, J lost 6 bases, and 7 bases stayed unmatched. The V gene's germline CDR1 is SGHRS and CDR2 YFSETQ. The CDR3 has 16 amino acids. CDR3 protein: CASSLDGTGGRQTQYF. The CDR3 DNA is TGCGCCAGCAGCTTGGACGGGACAGGGGGACGCCAGACCCAGTACTTC.

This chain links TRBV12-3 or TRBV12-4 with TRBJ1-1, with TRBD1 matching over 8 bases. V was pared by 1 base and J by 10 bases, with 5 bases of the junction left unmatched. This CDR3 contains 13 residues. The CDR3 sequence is CASSLGQGAGAFF. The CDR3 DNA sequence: TGTGCCAGCAGTTTAGGGCAGGGGGCTGGAGCTTTCTTT.